Many counts were recorded for the clone carrying this T cell receptor (beta chain). The CDR3 spans 13 residues. Germline CDR1 and CDR2: MDHEN and SYDVKM. V gave up 2 bases and J gave up 8 bases, with 12 bases separating them. The data derive from a study of regulatory T cells in long-lasting Graves disease. Through Arm-PCR of CDR3 regions and iRepertoire HTBI primers, TCR beta libraries were built. TCRdb fed the multiplex PCR reads into MiXCR, producing one record per CDR3 protein. The sample has roughly 560,000 distinct CDR3 sequences; around 12% are singletons. As for time point: newly diagnosed GD, antithyroid drugs for less than 3 months. The TCR library was made from RNA that had been extracted from PBMCs in TRIzol. The same sample was also studied in work on T cells in Graves' hyperthyroidism and ophthalmopathy. That source adds: Reasons for excluding patients were uncontrolled infection, other autoimmune disease, pregnancy or lactation.

The rearrangement links TRBV28 to TRBJ1-2; D may be TRBD1 (5 bases). This clonotype was obtained from a woman aged 25 to 39 with Graves disease. This specimen was peripheral blood mononuclear cells (PBMCs), taken at new diagnosis, from a patient treated with antithyroid drugs. As DNA, the CDR3 is TGTGCCAGCAGTTTACTAGACGGGGCCGGCTACACCTTC. This codes for CASSLLDGAGYTF.